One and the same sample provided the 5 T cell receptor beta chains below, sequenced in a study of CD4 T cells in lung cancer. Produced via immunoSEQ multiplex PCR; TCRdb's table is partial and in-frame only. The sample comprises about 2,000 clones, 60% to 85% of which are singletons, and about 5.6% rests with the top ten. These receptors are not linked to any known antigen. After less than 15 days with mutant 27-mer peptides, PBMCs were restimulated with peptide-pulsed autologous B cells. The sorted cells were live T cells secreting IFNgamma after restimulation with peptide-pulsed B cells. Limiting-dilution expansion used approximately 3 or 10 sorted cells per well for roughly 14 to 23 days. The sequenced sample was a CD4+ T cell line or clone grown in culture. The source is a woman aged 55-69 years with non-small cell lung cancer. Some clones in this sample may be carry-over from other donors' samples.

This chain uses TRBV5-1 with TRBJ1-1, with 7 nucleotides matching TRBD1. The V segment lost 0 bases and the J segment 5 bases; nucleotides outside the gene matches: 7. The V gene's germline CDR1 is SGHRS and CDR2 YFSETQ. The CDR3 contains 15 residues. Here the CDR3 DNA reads TGCGCCAGCAGCTTGGGGCGGCCAGGGGGGACTGAAGCTTTCTTT. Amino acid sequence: CASSLGRPGGTEAFF.

CDR3 sequence: CASNYEHNEQFF. The CDR3 DNA reads TGTGCCTCCAACTATGAGCACAATGAGCAGTTCTTC. The V and J genes are TRBV19 and TRBJ2-1; no clear D gene. Germline CDR1 LNHDA, CDR2 SQIVND (reference sequence). The CDR3 loop spans 12 amino acids. With 11 bases removed from V and 5 bases from J, the gap between germline ends came to 13 bases. Combining the CDR3 with reference TRBV19 and TRBJ2-1 gives the whole variable domain DGGITQSPKYLFRKEGQNVTLSCEQNLNHDAMYWYRQDPGQGLRLIYYSQIVNDFQKGDIAEGYSVSREKKESFPLTVTSAQKNPTAFYLCASNYEHNEQFFGPGTRLTVL.

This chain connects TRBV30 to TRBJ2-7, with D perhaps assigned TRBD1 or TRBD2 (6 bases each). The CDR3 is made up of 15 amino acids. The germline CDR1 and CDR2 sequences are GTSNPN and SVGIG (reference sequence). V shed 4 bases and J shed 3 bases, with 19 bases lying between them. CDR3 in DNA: TGTGCCTGGACCCCGGGGGCCCGCGCCAACTACGAGCAGTACTTC. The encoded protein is CAWTPGARANYEQYF. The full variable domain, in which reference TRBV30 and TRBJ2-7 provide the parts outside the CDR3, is SQTIHQWPATLVQPVGSPLSLECTVEGTSNPNLYWYRQAAGRGLQLLFYSVGIGQISSEVPQNLSASRPQDRQFILSSKKLLLSDSGFYLCAWTPGARANYEQYFGPGTRLTVT.

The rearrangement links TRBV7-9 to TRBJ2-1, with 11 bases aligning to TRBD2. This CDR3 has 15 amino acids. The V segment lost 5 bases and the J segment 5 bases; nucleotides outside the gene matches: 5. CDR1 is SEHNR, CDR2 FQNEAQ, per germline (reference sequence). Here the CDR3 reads CASSTLAGGNNEQFF. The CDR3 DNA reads TGTGCCAGCAGCACTCTAGCGGGGGGCAACAATGAGCAGTTCTTC.

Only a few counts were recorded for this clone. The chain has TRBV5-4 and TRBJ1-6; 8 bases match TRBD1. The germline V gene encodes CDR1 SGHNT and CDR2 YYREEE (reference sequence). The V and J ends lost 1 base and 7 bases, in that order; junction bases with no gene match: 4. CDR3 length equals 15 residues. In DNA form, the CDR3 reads TGTGCCAGCAGCTTGCAGACAGGGGCCAATTCACCCCTCCACTTT. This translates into CASSLQTGANSPLHF.